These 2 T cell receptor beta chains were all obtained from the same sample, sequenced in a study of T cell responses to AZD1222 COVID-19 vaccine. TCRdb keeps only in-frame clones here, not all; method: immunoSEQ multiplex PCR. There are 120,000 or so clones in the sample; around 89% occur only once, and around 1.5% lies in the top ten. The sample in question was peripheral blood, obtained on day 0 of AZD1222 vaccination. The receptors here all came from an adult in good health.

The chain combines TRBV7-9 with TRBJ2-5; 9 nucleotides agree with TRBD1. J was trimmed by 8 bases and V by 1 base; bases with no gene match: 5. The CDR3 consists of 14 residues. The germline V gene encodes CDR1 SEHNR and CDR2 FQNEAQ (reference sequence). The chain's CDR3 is CASSLGDRDLTQYF. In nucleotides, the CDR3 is TGTGCCAGCAGCTTAGGGGACAGGGACCTAACCCAGTACTTC.

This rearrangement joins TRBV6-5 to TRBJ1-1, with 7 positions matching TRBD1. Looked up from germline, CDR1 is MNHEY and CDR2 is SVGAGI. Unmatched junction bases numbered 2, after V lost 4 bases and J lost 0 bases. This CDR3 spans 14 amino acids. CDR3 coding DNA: TGTGCCAGCAGTTTGACAGGGATGAACACTGAAGCTTTCTTT. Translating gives CASSLTGMNTEAFF.